This T cell receptor (beta chain) was captured by sequencing in a study of post-analysis software for immune sequencing data. The overall study: Relapsing-remitting, secondary progressive and progressive-relapsing forms made up the multiple sclerosis disease courses. Study conclusions and caveats: When patients were compared with controls, 4 or 5 TRBV segments were more frequent, TRBV5-6, TRBV5-1 and TRBV20-1 among them. Controls showed significantly higher normalized Chao1 diversity than did multiple sclerosis patients.

Per the germline V gene, CDR1 is SQVTM and CDR2 is ANQGSEA. The CDR3 runs to 15 residues. Trimming at V came to 0 bases and at J to 2 bases, leaving 4 bases not matched to a gene. The authors incorporated unique molecular identifiers into the TCR beta cDNA libraries. The source material, roughly 0.9 to 11 million T cells, gave rise to about 520,000 cDNA molecules. Via MiXCR, TCRdb re-called the PCR reads, giving one row per CDR3 protein. The table lists about 820,000 distinct CDR3 sequences, about 53% of them singletons. This clonotype was counted between two and nine times. Its antigen is unknown. Specimen: blood. V gene TRBV29-1 combines with J gene TRBJ2-7, with 10 bases matching TRBD1. The sequence was obtained from a girl between 10 and 17 years old with multiple sclerosis. CDR3 sequence (DNA): TGCAGCGTTGAAGATCCGGGACAGGGGACCTACGAGCAGTACTTC. Amino acids: CSVEDPGQGTYEQYF.